This section outlines one T cell receptor (beta chain) sequence together with its context. This record belongs to a study of T cell changes during pregnancy in multiple sclerosis. Produced via immunoSEQ multiplex PCR; TCRdb's table is partial and in-frame only. This table holds roughly 61,000 clones, around 94% found once. Losses at the gene ends were 0 bases for V and 4 bases for J; bases not matched to a gene: 2. CDR1 SGHRS and CDR2 YFSETQ come from the germline V gene. This CDR3 has 14 amino acids. The chain joins TRBV5-1 to TRBJ1-2, with 8 positions matching TRBD1. The clonotype originates from a female donor with multiple sclerosis, enrolled in a pregnancy study. The sequencing here drew on CD8+ T cells from peripheral blood mononuclear cells, taken after pregnancy. The CDR3 protein is CASSLATGGYGYTF. As DNA, the CDR3 is TGCGCCAGCAGCTTGGCTACAGGGGGCTATGGCTACACCTTC.